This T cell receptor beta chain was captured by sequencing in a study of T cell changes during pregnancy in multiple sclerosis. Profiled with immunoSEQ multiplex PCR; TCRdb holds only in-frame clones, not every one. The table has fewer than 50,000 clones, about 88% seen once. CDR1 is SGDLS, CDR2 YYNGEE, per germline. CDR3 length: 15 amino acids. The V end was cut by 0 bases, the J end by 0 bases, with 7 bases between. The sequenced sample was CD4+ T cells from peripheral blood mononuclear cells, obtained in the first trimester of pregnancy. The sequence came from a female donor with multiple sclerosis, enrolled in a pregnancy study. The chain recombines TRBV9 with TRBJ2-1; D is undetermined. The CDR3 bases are TGTGCCAGCAGCGTAGAACCGAGCTCCTACAATGAGCAGTTCTTC. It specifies CASSVEPSSYNEQFF.